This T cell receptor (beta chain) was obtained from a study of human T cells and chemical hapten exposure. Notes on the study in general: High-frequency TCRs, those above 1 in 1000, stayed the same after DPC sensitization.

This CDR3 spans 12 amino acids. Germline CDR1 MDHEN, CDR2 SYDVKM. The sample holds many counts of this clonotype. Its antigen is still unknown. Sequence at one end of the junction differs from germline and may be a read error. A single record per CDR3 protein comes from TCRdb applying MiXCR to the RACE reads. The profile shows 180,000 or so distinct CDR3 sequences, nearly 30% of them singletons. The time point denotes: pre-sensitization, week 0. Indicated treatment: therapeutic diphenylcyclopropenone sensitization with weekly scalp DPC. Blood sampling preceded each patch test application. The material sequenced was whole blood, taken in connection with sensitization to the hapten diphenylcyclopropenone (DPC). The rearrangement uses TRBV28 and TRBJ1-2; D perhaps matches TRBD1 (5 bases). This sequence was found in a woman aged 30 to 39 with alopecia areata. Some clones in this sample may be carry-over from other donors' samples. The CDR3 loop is CASSLSGYGYTF. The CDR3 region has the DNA TGTGCCAGCAGCTTATCAGGGTATGGCTACACCTTC.